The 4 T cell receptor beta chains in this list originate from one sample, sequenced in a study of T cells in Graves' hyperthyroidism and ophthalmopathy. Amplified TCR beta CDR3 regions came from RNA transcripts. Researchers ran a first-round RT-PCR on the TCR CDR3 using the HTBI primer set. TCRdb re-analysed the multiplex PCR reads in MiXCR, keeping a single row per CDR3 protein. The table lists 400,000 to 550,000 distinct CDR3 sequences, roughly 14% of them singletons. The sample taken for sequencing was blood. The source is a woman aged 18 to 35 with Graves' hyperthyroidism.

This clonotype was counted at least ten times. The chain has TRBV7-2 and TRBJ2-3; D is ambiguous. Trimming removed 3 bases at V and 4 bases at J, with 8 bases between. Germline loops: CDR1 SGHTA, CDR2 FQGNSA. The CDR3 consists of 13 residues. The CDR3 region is CASSFPAADTQYF. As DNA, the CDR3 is TGTGCCAGCAGCTTCCCAGCAGCAGATACGCAGTATTTT.

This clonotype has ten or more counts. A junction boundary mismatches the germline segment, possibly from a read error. In DNA, the CDR3 is TGTGCTAGCAGCCCACCCCAAGGGTCCTATAATTCACCCCTCCACTTT. This codes for CASSPPQGSYNSPLHF. The rearrangement links TRBV3-1 to TRBJ1-6; D remains ambiguous. The CDR3 covers 16 residues. Germline values: CDR1 LGHDT, CDR2 YNNKEL (reference sequence).

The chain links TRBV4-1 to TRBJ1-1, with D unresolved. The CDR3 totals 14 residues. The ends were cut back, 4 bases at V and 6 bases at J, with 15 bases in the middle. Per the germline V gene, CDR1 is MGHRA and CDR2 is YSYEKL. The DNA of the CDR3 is TGCGCCAGCAGCCCCGCACTGCACCCAGCTGAAGCTTTCTTT. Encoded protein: CASSPALHPAEAFF.

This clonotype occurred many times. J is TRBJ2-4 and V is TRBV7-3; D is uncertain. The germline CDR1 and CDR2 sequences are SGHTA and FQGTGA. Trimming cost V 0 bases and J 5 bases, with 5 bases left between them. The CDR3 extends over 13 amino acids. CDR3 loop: CASSLTQENIQYF. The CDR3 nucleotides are TGTGCCAGCAGCTTAACCCAGGAAAACATTCAGTACTTC.